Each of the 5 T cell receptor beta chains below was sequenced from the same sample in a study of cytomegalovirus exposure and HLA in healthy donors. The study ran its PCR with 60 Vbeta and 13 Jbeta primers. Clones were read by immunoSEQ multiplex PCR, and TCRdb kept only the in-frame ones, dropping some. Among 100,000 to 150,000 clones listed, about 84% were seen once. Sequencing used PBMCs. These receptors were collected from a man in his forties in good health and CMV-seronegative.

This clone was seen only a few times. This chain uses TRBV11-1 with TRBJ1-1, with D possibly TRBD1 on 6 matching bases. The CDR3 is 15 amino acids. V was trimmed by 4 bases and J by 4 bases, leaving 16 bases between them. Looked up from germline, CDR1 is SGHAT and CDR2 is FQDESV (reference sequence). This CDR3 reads CASSYSRGKGTEAFF. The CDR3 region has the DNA TGTGCCAGCAGCTATTCGAGGGGGAAGGGCACTGAAGCTTTCTTT.

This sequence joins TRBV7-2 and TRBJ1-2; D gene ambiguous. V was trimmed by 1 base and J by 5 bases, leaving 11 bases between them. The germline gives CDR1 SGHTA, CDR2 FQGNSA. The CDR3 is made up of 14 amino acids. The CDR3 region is CASSLDRSTYGYTF. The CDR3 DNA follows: TGTGCCAGCAGCTTAGATAGGAGTACTTATGGCTACACCTTC.

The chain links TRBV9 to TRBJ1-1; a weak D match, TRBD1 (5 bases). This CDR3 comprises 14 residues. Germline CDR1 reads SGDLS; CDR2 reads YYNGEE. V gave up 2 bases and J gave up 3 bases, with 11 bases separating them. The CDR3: CASSVMGGYTEAFF. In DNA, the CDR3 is TGTGCCAGCAGCGTTATGGGGGGATACACTGAAGCTTTCTTT.

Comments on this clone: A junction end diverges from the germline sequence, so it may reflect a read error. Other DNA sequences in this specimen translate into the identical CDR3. DNA of the CDR3: TGTGCTAGCAGCTCAGGGGTTAACACTGAAGCTTTCTTT. Amino acid sequence: CASSSGVNTEAFF. The chain combines TRBV7-7 with TRBJ1-1; D is perhaps TRBD1 (6 bases). The CDR3 has 13 residues. CDR1 and CDR2 from the germline V gene are SSHAT and FNYEAQ (reference sequence).

The CDR3 DNA reads as TGTGCCAGCAGCTTGGAACAGGGGGGTGGCTACACCTTC. It yields the protein CASSLEQGGGYTF. The chain recombines TRBV7-2 with TRBJ1-2; 8 nucleotides match TRBD1. V lost 3 bases, J lost 7 bases, and 4 bases stayed unmatched. The CDR3 extends over 13 amino acids. CDR1 is SGHTA, CDR2 FQGNSA, per germline.